This T cell receptor (beta chain) was sequenced for a study of T cell repertoires in cytomegalovirus infection. This CDR3 contains 17 residues. Germline V CDR1 and CDR2: SGHDN, FVKESK. V gave up 0 bases and J gave up 4 bases, with 18 bases separating them. This clonotype occurred a few times. TCRdb reanalysed the reads using MiXCR and keeps one entry per CDR3 protein. The repertoire consists of approximately 130,000 distinct CDR3 sequences, with 8% to 9% occurring once and the leading ten covering 10%. The sample comprised PBMCs. The sequence was collected from a human donor in good health (CMV status not recorded). Some clones in this sample may be carry-over from other donors' samples. This chain connects TRBV14 to TRBJ1-1, with D hard to call. The CDR3 region is CASSQEGSNSWGTEAFF. The DNA for the CDR3 is TGTGCCAGCAGCCAAGAAGGTTCCAACAGTTGGGGCACTGAAGCTTTCTTT.